The 23 T cell receptor beta chains given below trace back to one sample, sequenced in a study of blood T cells in healthy people across ages. The second PCR ran about 6 to 11 cycles with a sample-barcoded 5' primer and J-beta primers. MiXCR, applied by TCRdb to the 5' RACE reads, yields one record per CDR3 protein. Here the sample spans over 450,000 distinct CDR3 sequences, 24% being singletons. A further study also used this sample, focusing on T cells of mothers and their children.

Sequenced input: blood. The source is a boy aged 5-17 years in good health.

V usage is TRBV10-1 and J usage is TRBJ2-1; D is unclear. The CDR3 is 12 residues long. The germline V gene encodes CDR1 WNHNN and CDR2 SYGVQD (reference sequence). V was cut by 3 bases and J by 4 bases, with 4 bases left in between. CDR3: CASSERYNEQFF. The CDR3, as DNA: TGCGCCAGCAGTGAACGGTACAATGAGCAGTTCTTC.

This chain uses TRBV6-2 or TRBV6-3 with TRBJ2-7; 10 bases agree with TRBD1. With V trimmed by 10 bases and J by 2 bases, 2 bases remained unmatched. Germline loops: CDR1 MNHEY, CDR2 SVGEGT. This CDR3 is 12 amino acids long. For the CDR3, the DNA is TGTGCCACCGGACAGGGGGCCTACGAGCAGTACTTC. It is translated as CATGQGAYEQYF.

The genes are TRBV5-1 and TRBJ2-1; 11 bases are a match to TRBD2. The CDR3 loop spans 16 amino acids. The germline V gene has CDR1 SGHRS and CDR2 YFSETQ. V lost 0 bases and J lost 9; bases outside the gene matches: 8. The CDR3 protein is CASSLEASGRRSEQFF. In DNA form, the CDR3 reads TGCGCCAGCAGCTTGGAGGCTAGCGGGAGGAGAAGTGAGCAGTTCTTC.

The sample holds a few counts of this clonotype. The chain uses TRBV6-4 and TRBJ1-4, with TRBD1 matching over 9 bases. Looked up from germline, CDR1 is MRHNA and CDR2 is SNTAGT. The V segment lost 6 bases and the J segment 7 bases; nucleotides outside the gene matches: 9. The CDR3 covers 15 residues. The CDR3 DNA is TGTGCCAGCAGCCAAACAGGGGGCGGAGGTGAAAAACTGTTTTTT. Amino acids: CASSQTGGGGEKLFF.

This clonotype showed up many times. This chain links TRBV7-9 with TRBJ2-5, with TRBD2 as a possible D gene (6 bases). Trimming took off 3 bases at V and 8 bases at J, with 13 bases between the two ends. The CDR3 spans 13 residues. Germline-derived CDR1 and CDR2 are SEHNR and FQNEAQ (reference sequence). In DNA form, the CDR3 reads TGTGCCAGCAGCTTGGACCTGGGGGGAACCCAGTACTTC. It is translated as CASSLDLGGTQYF.

This clonotype has a count of ten or more. The chain combines TRBV4-1 with TRBJ2-5; 8 nucleotides match TRBD2. Germline values: CDR1 MGHRA, CDR2 YSYEKL. V lost 1 base and J lost 1; bases outside the gene matches: 8. The CDR3 is 17 residues long. In DNA form, the CDR3 reads TGCGCCAGCAGCCAAGTAACGGGAGGGCCCCCCCAAGAGACCCAGTACTTC. It encodes CASSQVTGGPPQETQYF.

The sample holds a few counts of this clonotype. The chain joins TRBV28 to TRBJ1-5; no clear D gene. Germline V gives CDR1 MDHEN, CDR2 SYDVKM. The V end was cut by 6 bases, the J end by 0 bases, with 15 bases between. The CDR3 length is 16 residues. The chain's CDR3 is CASSSGRYDSNQPQHF. The CDR3 DNA reads as TGTGCCAGCAGCTCTGGACGGTATGATAGCAATCAGCCCCAGCATTTT.

The V and J genes are TRBV11-2 and TRBJ2-1; TRBD2 matches at 8 bases. Trimming at V came to 0 bases and at J to 9 bases, leaving 7 bases not matched to a gene. Germline assignment: CDR1 SGHAT and CDR2 FQNNGV. This CDR3 contains 15 residues. CDR3 DNA: TGTGCCAGCAGCTTAGACTGGGTCCTAGCGGGTGAGCAGTTCTTC. As protein: CASSLDWVLAGEQFF.

In this sample, this clonotype turned up a few times. The CDR3 nucleotides read TGCAGTGCTAGTTCGGGGGCGGCTAATGAAAAACTGTTTTTT. It encodes CSASSGAANEKLFF. The chain employs TRBV20-1 and TRBJ1-4; maybe TRBD1 (6 bases). Trimming pared 3 bases from V and 3 bases from J, leaving 11 bases between. CDR1 and CDR2 from the germline V gene are DFQATT and SNEGSKA (reference sequence). The CDR3 runs 14 residues.

The rearrangement joins TRBV6-2 or TRBV6-3 to TRBJ2-1, with 10 bases aligning to TRBD2. Germline loops: CDR1 MNHEY, CDR2 SVGEGT. The trim removed 0 bases at V and 4 bases at J, leaving 3 bases unmatched. This CDR3 contains 16 residues. The CDR3 sequence: CASSYSAGGPYNEQFF. The CDR3 DNA is TGTGCCAGCAGTTACTCAGCGGGGGGGCCTTACAATGAGCAGTTCTTC.

The chain joins TRBV20-1 to TRBJ2-5; TRBD1 is a possible D gene (6 bases). The DNA end is a closer match to TRBJ2-7, so the J assignment may be wrong. The CDR3 runs 17 residues. Germline assignment: CDR1 DFQATT and CDR2 SNEGSKA (reference sequence). CDR3 sequence: CSALPNFQGQYAYEQYF. The CDR3 DNA reads as TGCAGTGCGCTCCCAAACTTTCAGGGGCAGTATGCCTACGAGCAGTACTTC.

The chain joins TRBV9 to TRBJ1-1; no reliable D call. Trimming pared 3 bases from V and 1 base from J, leaving 16 bases between. The CDR3 consists of 16 residues. CDR1 SGDLS and CDR2 YYNGEE come from the germline V gene. In DNA form, the CDR3 reads TGTGCCAGCAGCGGACATGGCGGCAGCCAGAACACTGAAGCTTTCTTT. The encoded protein is CASSGHGGSQNTEAFF.

This clonotype turned up a few times. The chain employs TRBV2 and TRBJ2-1; 11 bases are a match to TRBD2. J gave up 6 bases and V 6 bases, and 10 bases lay outside the gene matches. CDR3 length: 16 residues. Germline loops: CDR1 SNHLY, CDR2 FYNNEI. CDR3: CASRPLAGGWANEQFF. The CDR3 DNA is TGTGCCAGCAGGCCCCTAGCGGGGGGCTGGGCCAATGAGCAGTTCTTC.

V usage is TRBV5-1 and J usage is TRBJ1-1; no clear D. The germline gives CDR1 SGHRS, CDR2 YFSETQ. This CDR3 contains 17 residues. Trimming stripped 0 bases from V and 4 bases from J, with 19 bases between. CDR3 region: CASSLDLRKGGVTEAFF. The CDR3 DNA follows: TGCGCCAGCAGCTTGGACCTTCGAAAGGGAGGAGTCACTGAAGCTTTCTTT.

Remarks on this clonotype: This CDR3 fails to terminate in the conserved phenylalanine or tryptophan, so it likely reflects a read error. The chain couples TRBV20-1 to TRBJ2-7; either TRBD1 or TRBD2 may supply D (5 bases each). The CDR3 length is 13 residues. Germline CDR1 is DFQATT and CDR2 is SNEGSKA (reference sequence). Between the trimmed V and J ends, which lost 0 bases and 3 bases, there was a span of 9 bases. CDR3 protein: CSAREGEYYEQYS. The CDR3 bases are TGCAGTGCTAGAGAGGGGGAGTACTACGAGCAGTACTCC.

This clonotype appeared a few times. The rearrangement uses TRBV20-1 and TRBJ2-1; D might be TRBD1 or TRBD2, each matching 5 bases. This CDR3 has 11 residues. Trimming removed 2 bases at V and 9 bases at J, with 8 bases between. The germline V gene encodes CDR1 DFQATT and CDR2 SNEGSKA (reference sequence). Here the CDR3 DNA reads TGCAGTGCTAGAACTGGGGGTGAGCAGTTCTTC. It translates to CSARTGGEQFF.

In its sample, this clonotype was seen many times. This chain uses TRBV7-2 with TRBJ2-5; 10 bases are shared with TRBD2. Germline-derived CDR1 and CDR2 are SGHTA and FQGNSA. The CDR3 has 15 residues. The ends lost 5 bases at V and 7 bases at J; junction bases unmatched: 10. The CDR3 DNA reads TGTGCCAGCAGCCTGAGCGGGGGGGGTTCTAGGACCCAGTACTTC. Translation: CASSLSGGGSRTQYF.

This clonotype was observed a few times. V usage is TRBV28 and J usage is TRBJ2-2; D possibly corresponds to TRBD2 (6 bases). V lost 6 bases and J 4 bases, leaving 9 bases between the germline ends. From germline, CDR1 is MDHEN and CDR2 SYDVKM. This CDR3 has 13 amino acids. CDR3 protein: CASSGSSTGELFF. The CDR3 DNA reads as TGTGCCAGCAGCGGGAGCTCCACCGGGGAGCTGTTTTTT.

This rearrangement joins TRBV10-3 to TRBJ2-7, with D unclear. V was trimmed by 0 bases and J by 0 bases, leaving 9 bases between them. CDR3 length: 15 amino acids. Germline values: CDR1 ENHRY, CDR2 SYGVKD. The CDR3 here is CAISESNWSSYEQYF. The CDR3 region has the DNA TGTGCCATCAGTGAGTCGAATTGGAGCTCCTACGAGCAGTACTTC.

This sequence joins TRBV7-2 and TRBJ2-5; 10 bases line up with TRBD2. The CDR3 spans 17 residues. Unmatched junction bases numbered 7, after V lost 1 base and J lost 2 bases. The germline V gene has CDR1 SGHTA and CDR2 FQGNSA. For the CDR3, the DNA is TGTGCCAGCAGCTTAGGCGTAGCGGGGGGCCCACAAGAGACCCAGTACTTC. Its protein is CASSLGVAGGPQETQYF.

The chain couples TRBV20-1 to TRBJ2-5; D tentatively reads TRBD1 or TRBD2 (6 bases each). The DNA end favors TRBJ2-7, so the J call may be wrong. The V gene's germline CDR1 is DFQATT and CDR2 SNEGSKA (reference sequence). The CDR3 spans 12 residues. CDR3: CSVPGANYEQYF. The CDR3 region has the DNA TGCAGTGTTCCGGGGGCCAACTACGAGCAGTACTTC.

The chain employs TRBV7-9 and TRBJ2-5, with 14 bases matching TRBD2. There are 16 residues in the CDR3. V lost 8 bases to trimming and J lost 5 bases; unmatched junction nucleotides: 10. Germline lookup yields CDR1 SEHNR and CDR2 FQNEAQ (reference sequence). CDR3 loop: CASEKGLAGGGETQYF. DNA of the CDR3: TGTGCCAGCGAAAAAGGACTAGCGGGAGGAGGCGAGACCCAGTACTTC. Filled out from reference TRBV7-9 and TRBJ2-5, the complete variable domain reads DTGVSQNPRHKITKRGQNVTFRCDPISEHNRLYWYRQTLGQGPEFLTYFQNEAQLEKSRLLSDRFSAERPKGSFSTLEIQRTEQGDSAMYLCASEKGLAGGGETQYFGPGTRLLVL.

This clonotype was found a few times. The V call is TRBV9, the J call TRBJ2-7; TRBD1 agrees at 7 bases. V was clipped by 3 bases and J by 2 bases; unmatched bases: 8. This CDR3 spans 15 amino acids. CDR1 is SGDLS and CDR2 is YYNGEE in the germline V gene. In nucleotides, the CDR3 is TGTGCCAGCAGCGCCACCGGGACAGACACCTACGAGCAGTACTTC. Translating it yields CASSATGTDTYEQYF.